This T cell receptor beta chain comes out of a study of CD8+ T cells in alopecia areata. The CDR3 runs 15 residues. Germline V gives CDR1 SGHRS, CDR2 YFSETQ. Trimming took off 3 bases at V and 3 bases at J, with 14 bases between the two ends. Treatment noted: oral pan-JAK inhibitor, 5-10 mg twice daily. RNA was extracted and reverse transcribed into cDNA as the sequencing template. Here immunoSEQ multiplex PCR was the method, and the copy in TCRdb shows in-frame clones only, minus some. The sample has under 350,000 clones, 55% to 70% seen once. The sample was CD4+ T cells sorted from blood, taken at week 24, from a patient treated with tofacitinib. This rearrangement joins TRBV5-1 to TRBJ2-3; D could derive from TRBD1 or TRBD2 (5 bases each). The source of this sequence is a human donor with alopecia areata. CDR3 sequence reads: CASSSGPPPTDTQYF. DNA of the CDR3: TGCGCCAGCAGCTCGGGACCCCCACCAACAGATACGCAGTATTTT. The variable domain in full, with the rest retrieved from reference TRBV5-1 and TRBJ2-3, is KAGVTQTPRYLIKTRGQQVTLSCSPISGHRSVSWYQQTPGQGLQFLFEYFSETQRNKGNFPGRFSGRQFSNSRSEMNVSTLELGDSALYLCASSSGPPPTDTQYFGPGTRLTVL.